What follows describes a single TCR beta chain. Its antigen is as yet unknown. The sample originates from a study of regulatory T cells in long-lasting Graves disease. Study-level information: Those with persistent Graves' disease had received antithyroid drugs for over 5 years with positive TSH receptor antibodies.

As to time point: persistent/refractory GD, antithyroid drugs over 5 years with positive TRAb. From PBMCs, RNA was extracted and then used to make the TCR library. Researchers made TCR beta libraries by using iRepertoire HTBI primers and running Arm-PCR on CDR3 regions. Authors' data handling: In the combined samples, some 59 TRBV and 14 TRBJ segments were identified. TCRdb passed the multiplex PCR reads through MiXCR, listing each CDR3 protein once. TCRdb's processing, not the study's, gives the V and J calls here. This table holds 650,000 to 700,000 distinct CDR3 sequences, 30% found once. Study observations and caveats: Persistent disease preferred TRBV28, TRBJ1-2 and TRBJ2-5. Relative to new patients (roughly 900), persistent patients exhibited greater sharing of public clonotypes (approximately 2,700).

In germline, CDR1 is DFQATT, CDR2 SNEGSKA (reference sequence). J lost 5 bases, V lost 4 bases, and 18 bases had no gene match. The CDR3 has 17 residues. The source was peripheral blood mononuclear cells (PBMCs), collected when the disease was refractory, from a patient treated with antithyroid drugs. This TCR was recovered from a female donor with Graves disease. The rearrangement links TRBV20-1 to TRBJ2-7; 9 nucleotides agree with TRBD2. The CDR3 loop is CSANMEPRGAGGDEQYF. The CDR3 DNA follows: TGCAGTGCTAACATGGAACCCCGGGGTGCGGGGGGGGACGAGCAGTACTTC.